This is a list of T cell receptor beta chains from one sample in a study of shared clonotypes between healthy human individuals. This table comes from immunoSEQ multiplex PCR, and its TCRdb copy is limited to in-frame clones, with some not included. The profile shows around 2,000,000 clones, approximately 95% of them singletons. Sequencing used naive CD4+ T cells sorted from blood. These receptor sequences come from a man between 18 and 29 years old in good health. Each CDR3 is given with its conserved first and last residue. Each record gives: clone size, D gene, V gene, J gene, CDR3 protein, CDR3 DNA. A D gene is named only where the DNA matches it firmly. The size of a clone is reported for some rows only, either as once, few or many, or as a class for expanded clones.

NA	NA	TRBV29-1	TRBJ1-1	CSVEVGGVWNTEAFF	TGCAGCGTTGAGGTCGGCGGGGTTTGGAACACTGAAGCTTTCTTT
NA	TRBD2	TRBV5-1	TRBJ2-7	CASSSRTSEGNEQYF	TGCGCCAGCAGCTCTAGGACTAGCGAGGGGAACGAGCAGTACTTC
NA	NA	TRBV4-1	TRBJ2-7	CARYQGDEQYF	TGCGCCAGATACCAGGGAGACGAGCAGTACTTC
NA	NA	TRBV2	TRBJ1-6	CASSEDRQGTSYNSPLHF	TGTGCCAGCAGTGAAGACCGCCAGGGTACCTCCTATAATTCACCCCTCCACTTT
NA	NA	TRBV30	TRBJ2-2	CAWSKGGTPNTGELFF	TGTGCCTGGAGTAAGGGGGGGACACCGAACACCGGGGAGCTGTTTTTT
NA	NA	TRBV5-4	TRBJ2-7	CASSLTDSYEQYF	TGTGCCAGCAGCTTGACCGACTCCTACGAGCAGTACTTC
NA	NA	TRBV2	TRBJ1-4	CASTPLVDKLFF	TGTGCCAGCACCCCTCTTGTGGACAAACTGTTTTTT
NA	NA	TRBV7-8	TRBJ2-3	CASSPTGVGFTDTQYF	TGTGCCAGCAGCCCCACGGGTGTCGGATTCACAGATACGCAGTATTTT
NA	NA	TRBV21-1	TRBJ2-7	CASSVRTAFYEQYF	TGTGCCAGCAGTGTACGGACAGCTTTCTACGAGCAGTACTTC
NA	NA	TRBV18	TRBJ2-5	CASSPQGQETQYF	TGTGCCAGCTCACCACAAGGTCAAGAGACCCAGTACTTC
NA	NA	TRBV10-1	TRBJ2-1	CASSESGGRYNEQFF	TGCGCCAGCAGTGAGTCGGGGGGGCGCTACAATGAGCAGTTCTTC
NA	TRBD1	TRBV6-5	TRBJ1-6	CASRAPGQNSPLHF	TGTGCCAGCAGGGCACCGGGACAGAATTCACCCCTCCACTTT
NA	NA	TRBV9	TRBJ1-2	CASSVDNSILYGYTF	TGTGCCAGCAGCGTAGATAATTCCATTTTATATGGCTACACCTTC
NA	NA	TRBV2	TRBJ2-1	CASGRGRPPYNEQFF	TGTGCCAGCGGAAGGGGAAGGCCCCCGTACAATGAGCAGTTCTTC
NA	NA	TRBV30	TRBJ2-2	CACGPHTGELFF	TGTGCCTGCGGGCCTCACACCGGGGAGCTGTTTTTT
NA	TRBD2	TRBV29-1	TRBJ2-3	CSGGRDLSQYF	TGCAGCGGCGGGAGGGACTTATCGCAGTATTTT
NA	NA	TRBV5-1	TRBJ2-1	CASKEVTGNEQFF	TGCGCCAGCAAAGAGGTTACAGGGAATGAGCAGTTCTTC
NA	NA	TRBV7-2	TRBJ1-1	CASSLGQVGPEAFF	TGTGCCAGCAGCTTAGGGCAGGTCGGTCCTGAAGCTTTCTTT
NA	NA	TRBV10-3	TRBJ2-1	CAIREFSGNEQFF	TGTGCCATCCGGGAGTTCTCGGGCAATGAGCAGTTCTTC
NA	TRBD2	TRBV5-4	TRBJ2-7	CASSRDYLEQYF	TGTGCCAGCAGCCGGGACTATCTTGAGCAGTACTTC
NA	NA	TRBV4-2	TRBJ1-4	CASSQAGENEKLFF	TGTGCCAGCAGCCAAGCAGGGGAAAACGAAAAACTGTTTTTT
NA	TRBD2	TRBV9	TRBJ2-5	CASSPQTSGRGETQYF	TGTGCCAGCAGCCCCCAGACTAGCGGGAGGGGAGAGACCCAGTACTTC
NA	NA	TRBV5-6	TRBJ2-7	CASSPWTGSYEQYF	TGTGCCAGCAGCCCCTGGACCGGCTCCTACGAGCAGTACTTC
once	NA	TRBV4-1	TRBJ1-4	CASSQAVGALATNEKLFF	TGCGCCAGCAGCCAAGCTGTGGGGGCCCTCGCAACTAATGAAAAACTGTTTTTT
NA	NA	TRBV7-2	TRBJ1-2	CASSLGGTTKNYGYTF	TGTGCCAGCAGCTTAGGCGGGACAACGAAGAACTATGGCTACACCTTC
NA	TRBD2	TRBV5-4	TRBJ2-2	CASSPQREGTGELFF	TGTGCCAGCAGCCCCCAGCGGGAGGGCACCGGGGAGCTGTTTTTT
many	TRBD2	TRBV5-6	TRBJ2-7	CASSLGLAGPSYEQYF	TGTGCCAGCAGCTTGGGACTAGCGGGTCCGTCGTACGAGCAGTACTTC
NA	TRBD2	TRBV11-2	TRBJ2-3	CASSPNLAGVGTDTQYF	TGTGCCAGCAGCCCAAATCTAGCGGGGGTCGGCACAGATACGCAGTATTTT
NA	TRBD1	TRBV9	TRBJ2-3	CASSVTTGSWGSDTQYF	TGTGCCAGCAGCGTAACGACAGGGAGTTGGGGTTCGGATACGCAGTATTTT